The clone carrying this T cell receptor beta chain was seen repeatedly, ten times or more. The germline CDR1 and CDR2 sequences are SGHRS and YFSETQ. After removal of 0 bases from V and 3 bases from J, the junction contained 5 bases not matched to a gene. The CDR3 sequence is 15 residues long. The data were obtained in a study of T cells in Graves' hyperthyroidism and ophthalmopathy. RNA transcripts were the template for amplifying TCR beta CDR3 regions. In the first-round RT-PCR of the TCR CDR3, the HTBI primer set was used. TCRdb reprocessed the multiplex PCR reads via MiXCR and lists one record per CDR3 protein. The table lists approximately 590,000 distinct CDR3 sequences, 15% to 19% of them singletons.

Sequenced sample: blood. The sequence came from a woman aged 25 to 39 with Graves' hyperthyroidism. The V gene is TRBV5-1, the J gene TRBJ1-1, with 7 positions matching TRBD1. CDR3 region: CASSLAGGGYTEAFF. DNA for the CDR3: TGCGCCAGCAGCTTGGCAGGGGGAGGGTACACTGAAGCTTTCTTT. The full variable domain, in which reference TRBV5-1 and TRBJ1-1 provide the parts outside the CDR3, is KAGVTQTPRYLIKTRGQQVTLSCSPISGHRSVSWYQQTPGQGLQFLFEYFSETQRNKGNFPGRFSGRQFSNSRSEMNVSTLELGDSALYLCASSLAGGGYTEAFFGQGTRLTVV.